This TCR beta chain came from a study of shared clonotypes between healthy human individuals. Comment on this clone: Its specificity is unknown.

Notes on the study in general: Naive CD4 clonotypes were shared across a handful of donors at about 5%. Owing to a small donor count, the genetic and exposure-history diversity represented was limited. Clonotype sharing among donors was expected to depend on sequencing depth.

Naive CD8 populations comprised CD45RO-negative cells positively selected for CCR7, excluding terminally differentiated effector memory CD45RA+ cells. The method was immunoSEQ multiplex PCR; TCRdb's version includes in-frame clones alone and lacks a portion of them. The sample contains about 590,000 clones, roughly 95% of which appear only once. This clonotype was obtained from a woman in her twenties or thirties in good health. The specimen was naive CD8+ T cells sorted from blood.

CDR3 residues: CASSLDSGGNQPQHF. The CDR3 coding sequence is TGTGCCAGCAGCTTGGACAGTGGAGGGAATCAGCCCCAGCATTTT. The chain couples TRBV5-8 to TRBJ1-5; no definite D call. The V gene lost 0 bases and the J gene lost 4 bases, with 11 bases spanning the gap. Germline V CDR1 and CDR2: SGHTS, YDEGEE. This CDR3 region has 15 residues.